Listed here is a single TCR beta chain. CDR3 length: 14 amino acids. The germline gives CDR1 SQVTM, CDR2 ANQGSEA. The germline V and J ends were trimmed by 1 base and 8 bases, with 14 bases remaining between them. Isolated RNA was reverse transcribed in full, so expressed TCRB transcripts were sequenced. Approximately 3.6 million reads were obtained on average from naive, central memory and regulatory T cell samples. The protocol was immunoSEQ multiplex PCR, while the TCRdb copy is restricted to in-frame clones and leaves out a portion. Counted here are roughly 370,000 clones, approximately 14% occurring once; the ten biggest clones make up approximately 0.038%. This entry belongs to a study of beta chain features in type 1 diabetes. Overall study: Age, gender and cell yields were similar between patients and healthy donors.

CD45RO/CCR7/CD25/CD127/CD95/CD27 sorting isolated CD4+ naive, central memory, regulatory and stem cell-like memory cells. The sequencing sample was made of naive CD4+ T cells from blood. The V gene is TRBV29-1, the J gene TRBJ1-4, with a weak D call TRBD1 (5 bases). This TCR was recovered from a man between 25 and 39 years old in good health. The CDR3 protein is CSVEGGQQGEKLFF. The DNA of the CDR3 is TGCAGCGTTGAAGGGGGCCAACAAGGGGAAAAACTGTTTTTT.